A selection of T cell receptor beta chains follows, all from one sample in a study of blood T cell repertoires in COVID-19. Sequenced by immunoSEQ multiplex PCR; TCRdb stores in-frame clones only, minus some. The repertoire holds over 150,000 clones, with 91% as singletons. Sequenced input: peripheral blood. All receptors derive from a man in his fifties or sixties with acute or convalescent COVID-19. CDR3s include the opening cysteine and the closing phenylalanine or tryptophan. D genes are given only for firm matches. Clone size is not always given. Where it is, it says once, few, many or a class for expanded clones.

clone_size	j_call	v_call	d_call	cdr3_nt	cdr3_aa
NA	TRBJ2-1	TRBV14	TRBD2	TGTGCCAGCAGCCAAGTAAGCTGGGGGGGGAATGAGCAGTTCTTC	CASSQVSWGGNEQFF
NA	TRBJ1-2	TRBV30	NA	TGTGCCTGGAGTCGAGGGGGAACTGTACGCATCTATGGCTACACCTTC	CAWSRGGTVRIYGYTF
NA	TRBJ1-2	TRBV27	NA	TGTGCCAGCCACACGGCGGGACGGCCTTATGGCTACACCTTC	CASHTAGRPYGYTF
NA	TRBJ2-7	TRBV7-2	TRBD2	TGTGCCAGCAGCCCTTTACTAGCGGGAGAACGGGAGCAGTACTTC	CASSPLLAGEREQYF
NA	TRBJ2-3	TRBV2	TRBD2	TGTGCCAGCAGTACCGGGACTAGCTTTAACCGCCCAGATACGCAGTATTTT	CASSTGTSFNRPDTQYF
NA	TRBJ2-3	TRBV21-1	NA	TGTGCCAGCAGCGAGGTGCCGGGACTAGCGGGAGGGAGGGACACAGATACGCAGTATTTT	CASSEVPGLAGGRDTDTQYF
NA	TRBJ1-6	TRBV14	TRBD1	TGTGCCAGCAGCCAACCGAGGACAGGACACTATAATTCACCCCTCCACTTT	CASSQPRTGHYNSPLHF
NA	TRBJ2-7	TRBV2	TRBD1	TGTGCCAGCAGCGGGACAGGTAACGAGCAGTACTTC	CASSGTGNEQYF
few	TRBJ2-6	TRBV10-2	TRBD2	TGCGCCAGCAGTCCGGACGGGCGGGAGGTGTCTGGGGCCAACGTCCTGACTTTC	CASSPDGREVSGANVLTF
NA	TRBJ2-2	TRBV4-1	NA	TGCGCCAGCAGCCAAGCGGCGGCTTACACCGGGGAGCTGTTTTTT	CASSQAAAYTGELFF
NA	TRBJ1-5	TRBV19	TRBD1	TGTGCCAGTAGTTCGACAGGGGACGGCAATCAGCCCCAGCATTTT	CASSSTGDGNQPQHF
NA	TRBJ2-2	TRBV19	TRBD2	TGTGCTTTGTTAGGAGGGACTAGTCACACCGGGGAGCTGTTTTTT	CALLGGTSHTGELFF
NA	TRBJ1-1	TRBV5-4	NA	TGTGCCAGCAGCTGGGAGGGGATGAACACTGAAGCTTTCTTT	CASSWEGMNTEAFF
few	TRBJ1-2	TRBV5-1	TRBD1	TGCGCCAGCAGCTCCAGACAGGGGGCGGACTATGGCTACACCTTC	CASSSRQGADYGYTF
NA	TRBJ1-5	TRBV7-8	TRBD1	TGTGCCAGCAGCCAGGGACAGGACCGCAATCAGCCCCAGCATTTT	CASSQGQDRNQPQHF
NA	TRBJ1-6	TRBV7-6	NA	TGTGCCAGCAGCTTATTGGGGGGTTCACCCCTCCACTTT	CASSLLGGSPLHF
NA	TRBJ1-4	TRBV5-6	NA	TGTGCCAGCAGTAGTCGGTTGAGGGTCAACCACCATGATCGAAAACTGTTTTTT	CASSSRLRVNHHDRKLFF
NA	TRBJ2-3	TRBV2	TRBD2	TGTGCCAGCAGTGATCTAGCGGGGTTAACAGATACGCAGTATTTT	CASSDLAGLTDTQYF
NA	TRBJ2-1	TRBV25-1	TRBD2	TGTGCCAGCAGTCTATTAGCGGGACTCAGGACTCTGTATGAGCAGTTCTTC	CASSLLAGLRTLYEQFF
once	TRBJ2-7	TRBV6-5	NA	TGTGCCAGCAGCGGGGATTACGAGCAGTACTTC	CASSGDYEQYF
NA	TRBJ2-7	TRBV5-1	TRBD1	TGCGCCAGCTCGAGGACAGGGCTCTCCTACGAGCAGTACTTC	CASSRTGLSYEQYF
few	TRBJ2-1	TRBV7-3	NA	TGTGCCAGCAGCATAACAGGGAGCTCCTACAATGAGCAGTTCTTC	CASSITGSSYNEQFF
NA	TRBJ2-1	TRBV10-3	TRBD2	TGTGCCATCAGTGAGCCAGGACTAGCCTACAATGAGCAGTTCTTC	CAISEPGLAYNEQFF
NA	TRBJ2-1	TRBV29-1	NA	TGCAGCGTTGACCCCATAGGTGGGGCGGCCTACAATGAGCAGTTCTTC	CSVDPIGGAAYNEQFF
few	TRBJ2-2	TRBV28	NA	TGTGCCAGCAGGTCGGGACAGAACACCGGGGAGCTGTTTTTT	CASRSGQNTGELFF
NA	TRBJ2-1	TRBV4-1	TRBD2	TGCGCCAGCAGCCCGAAAGGACCCGAGCGGGAGGGCCCCTTTTACACTGTACATGAGCAGTTCTTC	CASSPKGPEREGPFYTVHEQFF
NA	TRBJ1-4	TRBV28	NA	TGTGCCAGCAGTGGGGCGGGGGGGACTAATGAAAAACTGTTTTTT	CASSGAGGTNEKLFF